Described below is a single T cell receptor (beta chain) sequence and its context. The data belong to a study of cytomegalovirus exposure and HLA in healthy donors. There are 17 residues in the CDR3. Unmatched junction bases numbered 16, after V lost 4 bases and J lost 5 bases. Germline-derived CDR1 and CDR2 are SGHDN and FVKESK. A multiplex PCR was run with 60 Vbeta primers and 13 Jbeta primers. The data were produced by immunoSEQ multiplex PCR, yet TCRdb's version contains in-frame clones alone and is incomplete. This table holds approximately 140,000 clones, around three quarters found once. Material for sequencing was PBMCs. This rearrangement joins TRBV14 to TRBJ2-5, with 7 bases lining up with TRBD2. The TCR was taken from a man aged 35-49 years in good health and CMV-seropositive. CDR3 sequence reads: CASSPPFREDRSETQYF. The CDR3 region has the DNA TGTGCCAGCAGCCCCCCTTTTCGGGAGGACCGTTCGGAGACCCAGTACTTC.